This T cell receptor beta chain emerged from a study of tumor-infiltrating lymphocytes in primary liver carcinoma (dated 2017 in TCRdb). In terms of the full investigation: Between late 2015 and March 2016, about 5 patients in China with histopathologically diagnosed primary liver carcinoma had their tumors surgically resected. Roughly 3.65 to 7.13 million productive TCRbeta reads were obtained per sample, and no significant difference in read depth was found between tissue types. A total of about 35 specimens from 5 patients underwent TCRbeta repertoire sequencing, comprising around 25 tumor regions, 5 adjacent noncancerous liver tissues and 5 peripheral blood samples. Repertoires from technical replicates were highly reproducible, with mean shared-clone rates roughly 0.86 and correlation coefficients above 0.98. The five patients had tumors staged T1-T3 N0M0, with maximum diameters ranging from roughly 4.2 to 11 cm. Of the five patients (three men and two women, aged 30 to 69 years), four had hepatocellular carcinoma and one had combined HCC and intrahepatic cholangiocarcinoma. The study combined TCRbeta repertoire sequencing, expression microarrays and whole-exome sequencing across five regions of each liver tumor, with adjacent normal tissue and blood. Broader findings and caveats from the paper: The top 250 clones made up a significantly larger repertoire fraction in tumors than in blood (p = 0.039). With just a handful of patients in the study, the authors point out that the findings should be validated in a larger study. Comparison of CD4+ and CD8+ T cell repertoires was precluded by the use of bulk unsorted samples. Repertoire overlap was higher between tumor regions (mean around 36%) than tumor-adjacent (around 17%) or tumor-blood (about 15%) pairs, consistent with antigen-driven expansion. Because sequencing covered only the TCR beta chain and unpaired alpha chains were not captured, true repertoire diversity is likely underestimated.

Starting from approximately 500 ng total RNA, TCRbeta-specific cDNA was produced by reverse transcription with a constant-region primer and ProtoScript II reverse transcriptase. TCRbeta libraries were built with three nested multiplex PCR rounds, a slightly modified ARM-PCR procedure. Each of the first two PCR rounds ran for 9 to 10 cycles using multiplex TRBV1-TRBV30 forward primers together with a Cbeta reverse primer. Sample barcodes and Illumina adapters were added in a final 25-cycle PCR using Deep VentR polymerase. Before sequencing, amplicons of 200-500 bp were purified from gel using a QIAquick gel extraction kit. TCRbeta amplicons were sequenced on an Illumina HiSeq 2500 with 250-bp paired-end reads. On the study's bioinformatics: Quality trimming of reads was performed with Trimmomatic v0.33, and paired reads were merged with FLASH v1.2.11 so that full CDR3 sequences could be recovered. V, D and J germline segments were assigned to the rearranged TCRbeta sequences using MiGEC v1.2.1b. Clonotype statistics, along with Shannon-Wiener diversity indices, were calculated using VDJtools v1.0.0. Except for diversity analysis, only the 250 most abundant clonotypes of each sample were used in subsequent analyses to reduce sampling bias. The public reads were quality trimmed at Q25 with fastp and then assembled into clones with MiXCR by TCRdb, keeping productive beta chains. Rows are unified per CDR3 protein, each entry keeping the most common DNA and genes. These V and J calls are TCRdb output, not the study's own analysis. This sample holds about 350,000 distinct CDR3 sequences; less than 75% were observed only once. The top ten clones comprise about 6.1% of the sample.

Blood RNA was extracted from unsorted whole blood with TRIzol reagent; germline DNA came from the DNeasy Blood & Tissue kit. Chronic HBV infection was present in the patients, and the patients were treatment-naive at sampling. Before surgery, 3 to 5 milliliters of peripheral blood were drawn into K2EDTA tubes. This clonotype has a count of ten or more. Its antigen has not been determined. Base qualities are not provided; no much larger clone lies one nucleotide away. Counted from cysteine to phenylalanine, this CDR3 has 15 amino acids. Only the CDR3 portion is preserved as DNA: 45 bases, with reading frame beginning at the first base. CDR1 and CDR2 (LGHNA, YNFKEQ) derive from the germline V gene. Ends trimmed: V by 0 bases, J by 3 bases; bases unmatched to a gene: 3.

This clonotype was obtained from a man in his forties with primary liver carcinoma and hepatitis B virus infection. Sequenced: peripheral blood. Rearrangement joined TRBV4-2 to TRBJ2-5; 8 central nucleotides agree with TRBD1. The sequenced DNA is TGTGCCAGCAGCCAAGAGCAGGGGGCCAAAGAGACCCAGTACTTC. Its translation reads: CASSQEQGAKETQYF.